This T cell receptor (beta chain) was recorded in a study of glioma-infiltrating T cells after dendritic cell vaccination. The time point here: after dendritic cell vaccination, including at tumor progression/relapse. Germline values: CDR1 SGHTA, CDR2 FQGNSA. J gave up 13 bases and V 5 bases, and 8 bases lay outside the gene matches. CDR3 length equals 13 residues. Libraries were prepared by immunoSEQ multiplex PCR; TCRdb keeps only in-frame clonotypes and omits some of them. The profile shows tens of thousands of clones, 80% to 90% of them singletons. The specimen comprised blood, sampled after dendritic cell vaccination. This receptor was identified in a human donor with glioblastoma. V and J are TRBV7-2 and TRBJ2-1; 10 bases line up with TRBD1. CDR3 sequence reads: CASSPGQGLEQFF. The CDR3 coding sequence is TGTGCCAGCAGCCCGGGACAGGGGTTAGAACAGTTCTTC.